The 16 T cell receptor beta chains presented below share a single source sample, sequenced in a study of identical twins. TCRdb itself ran the 5' RACE reads through MiXCR, one entry per CDR3 protein. This sample yields 210,000 or so distinct CDR3 sequences, of which less than 8% are seen a single time; 1.9% belongs to the top ten. Separately, the same data were catalogued under a study of yellow fever vaccine responses in identical twins.

Specimen: memory (CD45RO+) T cells sorted from blood. All receptors derive from a woman between 18 and 29 years old in good health.

J is TRBJ1-5 and V is TRBV7-2; D is ambiguous. This CDR3 is 16 amino acids long. Germline V CDR1 and CDR2: SGHTA, FQGNSA. Trimming took off 5 bases at V and 11 bases at J, with 25 bases between the two ends. The chain's CDR3 is CASSPASTAHGSSQHF. DNA of the CDR3: TGTGCCAGCAGCCCTGCCTCTACCGCCCATGGTTCTTCCCAGCATTTT.

This clonotype has a handful of counts. The V and J genes are TRBV6-2 or TRBV6-3 and TRBJ2-3; D might be TRBD1 or TRBD2, each matching 5 bases. The V end was cut by 2 bases, the J end by 0 bases, with 12 bases between. CDR3 size: 16 residues. Germline V gene lookup returns CDR1 MNHEY and CDR2 SVGEGT. The CDR3 DNA follows: TGTGCCAGCAGTTACGACGGGGCCCGGAGCACAGATACGCAGTATTTT. Translation: CASSYDGARSTDTQYF.

This clonotype came up many times. This chain joins TRBV5-1 and TRBJ2-5; TRBD1 might be the D (6 bases). V lost 4 bases to trimming and J lost 5 bases, with 12 bases between them. This CDR3 region has 13 residues. Germline assignment: CDR1 SGHRS and CDR2 YFSETQ. The DNA of the CDR3 is TGCGCCAGCAGCCCCCCAACAGGGGAGACCCAGTACTTC. It translates to CASSPPTGETQYF.

The chain joins TRBV12-3 or TRBV12-4 to TRBJ1-2; the D is unclear. V was pared by 9 bases and J by 0 bases, with 17 bases between. The CDR3 runs 15 residues. The CDR3 loop is CASLPQLSANYGYTF. CDR3 nucleotides: TGTGCCAGTCTCCCTCAGCTCTCCGCTAACTATGGCTACACCTTC.

For the CDR3, the DNA is TGTGCCAGCAGTTCCCGGACAGGACTCCATACGCAGTATTTT. Encoded protein: CASSSRTGLHTQYF. The rearrangement links TRBV5-4 to TRBJ2-3; 7 bases fit TRBD1. Germline V CDR1 and CDR2: SGHNT, YYREEE (reference sequence). J lost 7 bases, V lost 5 bases, and 10 bases had no gene match. The CDR3 consists of 14 residues.

Ten or more counts support this clonotype. The J gene is TRBJ2-1, the V gene TRBV7-2; D may be TRBD2 (6 bases). The length of the CDR3 is 14 residues. Germline V gene lookup returns CDR1 SGHTA and CDR2 FQGNSA. Trimming removed 2 bases at V and 7 bases at J, with 12 bases between. The CDR3 DNA reads as TGTGCCAGCAGCTTAACCCGGGGGATAAATGAGCAGTTCTTC. It is translated as CASSLTRGINEQFF.

The chain recombines TRBV11-2 with TRBJ2-7; TRBD1 matches 9 bases. The CDR3 covers 17 residues. Trimming at V came to 2 bases and at J to 1 base, leaving 9 bases not matched to a gene. CDR1 is SGHAT and CDR2 is FQNNGV in the germline V gene. The CDR3: CASSLRGQGLLSYEQYF. In DNA, the CDR3 is TGTGCCAGCAGCTTACGGGGACAGGGACTGCTTTCCTACGAGCAGTACTTC.

The table lists this clonotype with a few counts. This chain connects TRBV11-2 to TRBJ1-1, with 9 bases fitting TRBD1. With 4 bases clipped from V and 4 bases from J, the junction kept 7 bases outside the gene matches. Germline-derived CDR1 and CDR2 are SGHAT and FQNNGV. The CDR3 consists of 15 residues. The CDR3 DNA follows: TGTGCCAGCAGCTCAAGACTGACAGGGGGCACTGAAGCTTTCTTT. Residues: CASSSRLTGGTEAFF. The complete variable domain, with remaining parts taken from reference TRBV11-2 and TRBJ1-1, reads EAGVAQSPRYKIIEKRQSVAFWCNPISGHATLYWYQQILGQGPKLLIQFQNNGVVDDSQLPKDRFSAERLKGVDSTLKIQPAKLEDSAVYLCASSSRLTGGTEAFFGQGTRLTVV.

The chain combines TRBV7-2 with TRBJ2-5; 7 positions agree with TRBD1. There are 14 residues in the CDR3. After removal of 4 bases from V and 8 bases from J, the junction contained 10 bases not matched to a gene. Germline lookup yields CDR1 SGHTA and CDR2 FQGNSA. CDR3 in amino acids: CASSSMDRLFTQYF. The CDR3 coding sequence is TGTGCCAGCAGCTCCATGGACAGGCTGTTCACCCAGTACTTC. The complete variable domain, with remaining parts taken from reference TRBV7-2 and TRBJ2-5, reads GAGVSQSPSNKVTEKGKDVELRCDPISGHTALYWYRQSLGQGLEFLIYFQGNSAPDKSGLPSDRFSAERTGGSVSTLTIQRTQQEDSAVYLCASSSMDRLFTQYFGPGTRLLVL.

This clonotype was recorded many times. DNA for the CDR3: TGTGCCAGCAGCTTCACGCAAGAGACCCAGTACTTC. Translation: CASSFTQETQYF. The genes are TRBV7-2 and TRBJ2-5; D gene unclear. The V end was cut by 3 bases, the J end by 2 bases, with 4 bases between. This CDR3 has 12 residues. The germline gives CDR1 SGHTA, CDR2 FQGNSA.

The gene calls are TRBV5-1 and TRBJ1-4; D gene unclear. With 3 bases removed from V and 8 bases from J, the gap between germline ends came to 8 bases. Germline V CDR1 and CDR2: SGHRS, YFSETQ. CDR3 size: 12 residues. CDR3 loop: CASSSNGEKLFF. The CDR3 DNA is TGCGCCAGCAGCTCAAACGGGGAAAAACTGTTTTTT.

This clonotype was seen repeatedly, ten times or more. CDR3 loop: CASSLYSQGRGEKLFF. The CDR3 nucleotides read TGTGCCAGCTCACTCTACTCACAGGGTCGAGGAGAAAAACTGTTTTTT. The V call is TRBV18, the J call TRBJ1-4; tentatively, D is TRBD1 (6 bases). The germline V and J ends were trimmed by 4 bases and 8 bases, with 20 bases remaining between them. The germline gives CDR1 KGHSH, CDR2 LQKENI. This CDR3 has 16 residues.

The J gene is TRBJ2-7, the V gene TRBV27; D remains ambiguous. This CDR3 is built from 12 residues. Germline values: CDR1 MNHEY, CDR2 SMNVEV (reference sequence). The germline V and J ends were trimmed by 4 bases and 6 bases, with 10 bases remaining between them. CDR3 DNA: TGTGCCAGCAGTTCCGCTTGGGGCGAGCAGTACTTC. It is translated as CASSSAWGEQYF.

The chain joins TRBV7-2 to TRBJ2-1; the match to TRBD2 covers 9 bases. The CDR3 has 15 amino acids. Germline V CDR1 and CDR2: SGHTA, FQGNSA. The ends lost 1 base at V and 6 bases at J; junction bases unmatched: 4. The CDR3 protein is CASSLVAGGANEQFF. The CDR3 DNA reads TGTGCCAGCAGCTTAGTCGCGGGGGGGGCCAATGAGCAGTTCTTC.

This clonotype was found a few times. V usage is TRBV7-6 and J usage is TRBJ2-7; 10 bases are shared with TRBD1. There are 17 residues in the CDR3. CDR1 is SGHVS and CDR2 is FNYEAQ in the germline V gene. Trimming removed 1 base from V and 4 bases from J; junction bases left unmatched: 10. The DNA of the CDR3 is TGTGCCAGCAGCTTAGATTTCCCGGGACAGGGGATGTACGAGCAGTACTTC. Amino acid sequence: CASSLDFPGQGMYEQYF.

The chain uses TRBV6-1 and TRBJ2-4, with 14 bases matching TRBD2. V lost 7 bases and J lost 6; bases outside the gene matches: 5. The CDR3 has 15 residues. The germline CDR1 and CDR2 sequences are MNHNS and SASEGT. The CDR3 sequence is CASNQGLAGVNIQYF. In DNA form, the CDR3 reads TGTGCCAGCAACCAGGGACTAGCGGGAGTAAACATTCAGTACTTC.